The source of this T cell receptor beta chain is a study of blood T cell repertoires in COVID-19. The trim removed 3 bases at V and 4 bases at J, leaving 2 bases unmatched. The CDR3 spans 14 residues. Germline V lookup: CDR1 ENHRY, CDR2 SYGVKD. The data were produced by immunoSEQ multiplex PCR, yet TCRdb's version contains in-frame clones alone and is incomplete. There are 300,000 to 400,000 clones in the sample; approximately 90% occur only once, and around 10% lies in the top ten. The sample was peripheral blood. J is TRBJ1-5 and V is TRBV10-3; 8 nucleotides line up with TRBD1. The clonotype was recovered from a man younger than 45 with COVID-19, enrolled during active disease. The CDR3 region has the DNA TGTGCCATCAGTGACCAGGGGGCGAATCAGCCCCAGCATTTT. It specifies CAISDQGANQPQHF.